The T cell receptor beta chain under discussion was sequenced for a study of OX40 agonist ivuxolimab in advanced cancers. Across the whole study: It was ivuxolimab, an agonistic anti-OX40 (CD134) antibody, that patients were treated with. Eligibility rules accepted prior anti-PD-1, anti-PD-L1 or anti-CTLA-4 therapy, and 30% to 40% had some. Overall study results and limits: On average, a greater number of expanded clones characterised CD8+ T cells relative to CD4+.

In the case of this clone: Its antigen is unknown.

TCRdb's table, derived via immunoSEQ multiplex PCR, lists solely in-frame clones and lacks some. The sample lists some 51,000 clones; around 73% were seen once. The CDR3 runs to 20 residues. Trimming left V 4 bases short and J 0 bases short, with 22 bases between. Autoimmune disease history or systemic immunosuppression led to patients being barred. The origin of this receptor is an adult with an advanced solid tumor such as melanoma, head and neck, liver or kidney cancer. Source: CD4+ or CD8+ T cells sorted from blood, taken in a trial of the OX40 agonist ivuxolimab. The chain links TRBV23-1 to TRBJ2-6, with D possibly matching TRBD1 (6 bases). TRBV23-1 is recorded as an ORF, its role being uncertain. CDR3 sequence (DNA): TGCGCCAGCAGTCGATTTAACAGGGCTCCCTCATCCTCTGGGGCCAACGTCCTGACTTTC. The encoded protein is CASSRFNRAPSSSGANVLTF.